The TCR beta chain described here comes from a study of early T cells in non-severe SARS-CoV-2 infection (dated by TCRdb to about 2021). About the study as a whole: Because TCR sequencing was done on bulk RNA from unsorted whole blood, the alpha and beta chains could not be paired.

The CDR3, from cysteine to phenylalanine, totals 13 residues. The read is trimmed to its CDR3 DNA, 39 bases read in frame from base 1. V and J are truncated by 7 bases and 14 bases respectively, leaving an intervening sequence of 23 bases. CDR1 SQVTM and CDR2 ANQGSEA were looked up in the germline V gene. The sample holds a few counts of this clonotype. This clone's antigen is unknown. One base away there is no much larger clone; base qualities are not given. Receptor libraries were prepared by 5' RACE. Instrument on record: NextSeq 500. Unique molecular identifiers were attached to individual cDNA molecules in the TCR library protocol so that sequencing error and PCR bias could be corrected. Both TCR alpha and beta chains were sequenced, and tight co-correlation was observed between alpha and beta sequence abundances in each sample. In the paper's pipeline: Decombinator V4 was used to annotate the V gene, J gene and CDR3 of the TCR sequences. Expanded TCRs were defined as changing significantly between any two time points under a Poisson model with p below 0.0001. Abundances of TCRs were expressed as counts per million after normalisation to the total number of TCRs sequenced in each sample. MAIT TCRs were defined by TRAV1-2 paired with TRAJ12, TRAJ20 or TRAJ33, and iNKT TCRs by TRAV10 paired with TRAJ18. VDJdb, accessed 1 November 2021, was searched for CMV, EBV and SARS-CoV-2 annotated TCRs, with TCRs annotated for multiple antigens excluded. TCRdb redid the processing of the public reads, applying fastp at Q25 and MiXCR, and retained in-frame beta chains. All rows with the same CDR3 protein become a single entry with the most common DNA and genes. The V and J calls and clone size are TCRdb's, not the authors'. The table for this sample lists around 81,000 distinct CDR3 sequences; 11% to 15% of them were counted only once. Jointly, the top ten make up about 10% of the sample.

The study was a case-control design nested within a healthcare worker cohort in London, UK, with weekly nasopharyngeal swab PCR tests and blood sampling. Between 23 and 31 March 2020, the week of the UK lockdown, healthcare workers were enrolled and then followed up weekly for as long as 16 weeks. General findings and caveats noted by the study authors: VDJdb matching was skewed toward anti-spike CD8 responses and likely underestimated virus-specific expansions, missing private and CD4 specificities.

The specimen was whole blood. The V and J genes are TRBV29-1 and TRBJ2-2; perhaps TRBD2 is the D gene, with 5 bases matching. This clonotype was sampled from an adult who was a healthcare worker with PCR-confirmed SARS-CoV-2 infection or an uninfected control (not recorded which). The bases read TGCAGCGCACTGGCACAGTCACCGGGGAGTCTGTTTTTT. The translation is CSALAQSPGSLFF.